This T cell receptor (beta chain) was recovered during a study of CD8+CD57+ T cells in acquired aplastic anemia. The CDR3 runs 13 residues. CDR1 is WSHSY and CDR2 is SAAADI in the germline V gene. The ends lost 11 bases at V and 4 bases at J; junction bases unmatched: 9. The patients chosen for sequencing had shown expansion of CD8+CD57+ cells (detected by flow cytometry). This clonotype appeared a few times. Using genomic DNA as the template, TCR beta VDJ and CDR3 profiling was carried out. TCRdb re-called the reads with MiXCR, one entry per CDR3 protein. The sample shows more than 150,000 distinct CDR3 sequences, 48% of them seen only once.

The chain joins TRBV10-2 to TRBJ2-7, with 9 bases lining up with TRBD1. Sequencing was performed on sorted CD4+, CD8+, or CD8+CD57+ T cells (not recorded which) from PBMCs. This TCR derives from a human donor with aplastic anemia. CDR3 coding DNA: TGCGCCGTAGGGGGACAGGGTTGGTACGAGCAGTACTTC. Protein: CAVGGQGWYEQYF.